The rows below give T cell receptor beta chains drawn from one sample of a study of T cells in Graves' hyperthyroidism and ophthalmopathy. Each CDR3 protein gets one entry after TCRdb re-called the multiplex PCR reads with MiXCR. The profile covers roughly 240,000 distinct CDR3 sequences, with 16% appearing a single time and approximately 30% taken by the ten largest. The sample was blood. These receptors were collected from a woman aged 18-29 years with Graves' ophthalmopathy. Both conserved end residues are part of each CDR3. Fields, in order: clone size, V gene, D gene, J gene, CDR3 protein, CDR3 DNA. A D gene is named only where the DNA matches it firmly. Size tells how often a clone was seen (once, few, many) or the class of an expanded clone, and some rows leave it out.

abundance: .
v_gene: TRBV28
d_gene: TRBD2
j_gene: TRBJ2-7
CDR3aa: CASSFTAGGPDEQYF
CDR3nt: TGTGCCAGCAGTTTCACGGCGGGAGGGCCAGACGAGCAGTACTTC

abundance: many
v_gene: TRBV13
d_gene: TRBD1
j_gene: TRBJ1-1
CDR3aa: CASSLWIGGTNTEAFF
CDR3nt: TGTGCCAGCAGCTTATGGATAGGGGGCACGAACACTGAAGCTTTCTTT

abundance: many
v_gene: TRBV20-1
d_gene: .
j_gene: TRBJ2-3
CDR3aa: CSARGGGISTDTQYF
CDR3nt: TGCAGTGCTAGGGGAGGGGGTATAAGCACAGATACGCAGTATTTT

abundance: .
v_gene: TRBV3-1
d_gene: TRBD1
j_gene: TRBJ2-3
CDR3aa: CASSNRGGTDTQYF
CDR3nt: TGTGCCAGCAGCAACAGGGGGGGCACAGATACGCAGTATTTT

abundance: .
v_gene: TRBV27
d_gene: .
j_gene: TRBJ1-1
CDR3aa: CASSTGQKNTEAFF
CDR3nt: TGTGCCAGCAGTACCGGACAGAAGAACACTGAAGCTTTCTTT

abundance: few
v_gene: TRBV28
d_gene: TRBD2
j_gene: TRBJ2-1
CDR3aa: CASRTSGFYNEQFF
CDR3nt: TGTGCCAGCAGGACTAGCGGGTTTTACAATGAGCAGTTCTTC

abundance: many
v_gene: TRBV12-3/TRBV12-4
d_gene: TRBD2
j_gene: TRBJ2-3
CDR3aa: CASSFAGGPSDTQYF
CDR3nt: TGTGCCAGCAGTTTTGCGGGGGGGCCATCAGATACGCAGTATTTT

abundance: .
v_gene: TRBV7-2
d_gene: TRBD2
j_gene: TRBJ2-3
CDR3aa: CGSSHRGGPSTDTQYF
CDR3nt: TGTGGCAGCAGTCACCGCGGGGGGCCTAGCACAGATACGCAATATTTT

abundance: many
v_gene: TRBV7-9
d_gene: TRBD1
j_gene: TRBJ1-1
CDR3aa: CASSLVPGGMNTEAFF
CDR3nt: TGTGCCAGCAGCTTAGTTCCAGGGGGCATGAACACTGAAGCTTTCTTT

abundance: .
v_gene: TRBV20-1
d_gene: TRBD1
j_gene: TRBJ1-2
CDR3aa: CSAGQGLEGYTF
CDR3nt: TGCAGTGCTGGACAGGGCTTAGAGGGCTACACCTTC

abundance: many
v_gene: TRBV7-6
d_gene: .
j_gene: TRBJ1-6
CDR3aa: CASSLGSVGSYNSPLHF
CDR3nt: TGTGCCAGCAGCTTGGGGTCGGTTGGCTCCTATAATTCACCCCTCCACTTT

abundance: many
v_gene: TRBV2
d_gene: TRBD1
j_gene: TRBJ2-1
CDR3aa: CASSGQGGIYNEQFF
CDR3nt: TGTGCCAGCAGCGGACAGGGAGGCATCTACAATGAGCAGTTCTTC

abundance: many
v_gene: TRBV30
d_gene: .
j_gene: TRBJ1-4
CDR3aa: CAWRGLRANEKLFF
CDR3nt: TGTGCCTGGAGGGGACTCCGGGCCAATGAAAAACTGTTTTTT